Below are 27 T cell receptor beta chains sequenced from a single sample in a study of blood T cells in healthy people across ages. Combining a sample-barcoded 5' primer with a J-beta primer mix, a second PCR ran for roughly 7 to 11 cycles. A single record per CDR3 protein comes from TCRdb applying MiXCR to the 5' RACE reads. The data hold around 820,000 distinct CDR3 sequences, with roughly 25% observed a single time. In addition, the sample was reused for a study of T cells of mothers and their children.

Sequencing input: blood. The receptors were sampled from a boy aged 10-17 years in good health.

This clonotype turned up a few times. The CDR3 loop reads CASSIRTEYSNQPQHF. The CDR3 DNA reads TGTGCCAGTAGTATTCGGACAGAATATAGCAATCAGCCCCAGCATTTT. V usage is TRBV19 and J usage is TRBJ1-5; D possibly corresponds to TRBD1 (6 bases). The germline V gene has CDR1 LNHDA and CDR2 SQIVND (reference sequence). The length of the CDR3 is 16 residues. Trimming took 3 bases from V and 0 from J, leaving 12 bases between them.

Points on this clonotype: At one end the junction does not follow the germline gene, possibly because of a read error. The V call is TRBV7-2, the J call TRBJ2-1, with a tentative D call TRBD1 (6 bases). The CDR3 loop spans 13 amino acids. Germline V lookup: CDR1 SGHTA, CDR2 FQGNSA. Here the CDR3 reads CASSFERSGVGYF. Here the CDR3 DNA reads TGTGCCAGCAGCTTCGAGAGGTCAGGGGTTGGGTACTTC.

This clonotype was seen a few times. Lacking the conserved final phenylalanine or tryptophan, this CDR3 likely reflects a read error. This CDR3 reads CASSSDGTGNTEAFS. The CDR3 nucleotides read TGTGCCAGCAGCTCGGACGGGACGGGGAACACTGAAGCTTTCTCT. The V and J genes are TRBV7-6 and TRBJ1-1; D possibly corresponds to TRBD1 (5 bases). The CDR3 extends over 15 amino acids. Looked up from germline, CDR1 is SGHVS and CDR2 is FNYEAQ. Trimming left V 4 bases short and J 1 base short, with 13 bases between.

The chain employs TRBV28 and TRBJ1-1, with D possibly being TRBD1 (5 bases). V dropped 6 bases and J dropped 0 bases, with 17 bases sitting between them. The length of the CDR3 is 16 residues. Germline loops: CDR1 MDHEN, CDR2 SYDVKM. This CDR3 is CASSFGQDMMNTEAFF. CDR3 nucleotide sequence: TGTGCCAGCAGCTTCGGGCAGGACATGATGAACACTGAAGCTTTCTTT.

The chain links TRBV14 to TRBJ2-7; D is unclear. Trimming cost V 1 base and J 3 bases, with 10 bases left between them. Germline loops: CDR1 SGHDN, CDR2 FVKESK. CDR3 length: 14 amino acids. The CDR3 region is CASSQANEHYEQYF. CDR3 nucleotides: TGTGCCAGCAGCCAAGCCAACGAACACTACGAGCAGTACTTC.

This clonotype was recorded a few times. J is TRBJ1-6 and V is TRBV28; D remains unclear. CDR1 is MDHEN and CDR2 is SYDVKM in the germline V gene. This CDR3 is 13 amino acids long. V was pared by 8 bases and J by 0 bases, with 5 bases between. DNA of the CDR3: TGTGCCAGCGAGAGCTCCTATAATTCACCCCTCCACTTT. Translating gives CASESSYNSPLHF.

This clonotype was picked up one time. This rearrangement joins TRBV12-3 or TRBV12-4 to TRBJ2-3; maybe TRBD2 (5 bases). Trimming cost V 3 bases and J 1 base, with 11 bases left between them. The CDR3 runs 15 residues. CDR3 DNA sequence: TGTGCCAGCAGTTTTGAGACTATCGGCACAGATACGCAGTATTTT. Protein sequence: CASSFETIGTDTQYF.

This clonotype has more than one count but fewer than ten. CDR3 region: CASSSAEVAKNIQYF. In DNA, the CDR3 is TGTGCCAGCAGTTCAGCGGAAGTAGCCAAAAACATTCAGTACTTC. The V gene is TRBV6-5, the J gene TRBJ2-4; tentative D call: TRBD2 (5 bases). Germline CDR1 and CDR2: MNHEY and SVGAGI. V was shortened by 4 bases and J by 0 bases, with 10 bases between the two germline ends. This CDR3 has 15 residues.

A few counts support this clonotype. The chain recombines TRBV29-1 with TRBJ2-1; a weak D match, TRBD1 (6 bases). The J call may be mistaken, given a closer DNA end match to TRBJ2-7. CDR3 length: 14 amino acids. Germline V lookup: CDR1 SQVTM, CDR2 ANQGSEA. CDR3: CSVLGTDSSYEQYF. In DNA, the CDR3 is TGCAGCGTCCTGGGGACGGACAGCTCCTACGAGCAGTACTTC.

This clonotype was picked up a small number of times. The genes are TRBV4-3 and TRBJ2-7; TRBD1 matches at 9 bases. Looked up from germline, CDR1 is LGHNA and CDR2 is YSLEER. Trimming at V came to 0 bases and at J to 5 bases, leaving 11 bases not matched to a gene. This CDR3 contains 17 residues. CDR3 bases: TGCGCCAGCAGCCAAGATTGGGGGACAGGGAATGAGGACGAGCAGTACTTC. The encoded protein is CASSQDWGTGNEDEQYF.

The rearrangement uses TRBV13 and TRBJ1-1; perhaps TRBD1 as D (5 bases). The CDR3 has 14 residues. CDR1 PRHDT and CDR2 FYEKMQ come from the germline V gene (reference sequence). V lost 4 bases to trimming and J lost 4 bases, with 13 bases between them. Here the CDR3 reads CASSSGRGGTEAFF. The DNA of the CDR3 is TGTGCCAGCAGCTCCGGGAGGGGCGGCACTGAAGCTTTCTTT.

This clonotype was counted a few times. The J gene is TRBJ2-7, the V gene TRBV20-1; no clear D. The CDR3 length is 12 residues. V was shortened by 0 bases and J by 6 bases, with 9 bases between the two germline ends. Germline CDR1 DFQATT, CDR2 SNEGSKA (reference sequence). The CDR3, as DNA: TGCAGTGCTAGAGATCTCGGAGCCGAGCAGTACTTC. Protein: CSARDLGAEQYF.

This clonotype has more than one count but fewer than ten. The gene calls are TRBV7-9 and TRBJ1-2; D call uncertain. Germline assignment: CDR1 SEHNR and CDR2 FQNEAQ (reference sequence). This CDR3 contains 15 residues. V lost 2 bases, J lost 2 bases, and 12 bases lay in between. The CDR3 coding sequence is TGTGCCAGCAGCTTACCCCCGACGGGCAACTATGGCTACACCTTC. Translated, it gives CASSLPPTGNYGYTF.

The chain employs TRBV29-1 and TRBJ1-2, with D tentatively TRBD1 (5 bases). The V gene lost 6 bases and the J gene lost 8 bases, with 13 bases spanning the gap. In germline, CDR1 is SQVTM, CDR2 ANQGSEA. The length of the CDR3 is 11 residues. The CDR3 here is CSVMDTLGYTF. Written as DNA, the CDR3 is TGCAGCGTGATGGACACCCTCGGCTACACCTTC.

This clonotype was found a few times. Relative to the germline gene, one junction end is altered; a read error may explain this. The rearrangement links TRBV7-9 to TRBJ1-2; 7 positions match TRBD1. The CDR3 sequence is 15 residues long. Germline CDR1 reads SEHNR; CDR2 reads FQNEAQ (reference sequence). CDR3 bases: TGTGCCAGCAACTTACCCGGGACAGCGGACTATGGCTACACCTTC. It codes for CASNLPGTADYGYTF. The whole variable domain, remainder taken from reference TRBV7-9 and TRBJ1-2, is DTGVSQNPRHKITKRGQNVTFRCDPISEHNRLYWYRQTLGQGPEFLTYFQNEAQLEKSRLLSDRFSAERPKGSFSTLEIQRTEQGDSAMYLCASNLPGTADYGYTFGSGTRLTVV.

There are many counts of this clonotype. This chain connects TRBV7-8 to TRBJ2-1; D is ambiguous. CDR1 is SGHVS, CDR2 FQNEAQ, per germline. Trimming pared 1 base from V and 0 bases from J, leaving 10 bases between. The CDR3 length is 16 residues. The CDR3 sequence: CASSLVAGSSYNEQFF. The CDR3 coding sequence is TGTGCCAGCAGCTTAGTCGCCGGTAGCTCCTACAATGAGCAGTTCTTC.

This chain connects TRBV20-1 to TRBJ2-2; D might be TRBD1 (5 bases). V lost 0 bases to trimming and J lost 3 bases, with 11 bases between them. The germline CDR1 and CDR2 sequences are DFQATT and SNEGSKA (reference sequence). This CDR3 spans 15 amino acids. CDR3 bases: TGCAGTGCTAGAGAGCAGGGTGGCTACACCGGGGAGCTGTTTTTT. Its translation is CSAREQGGYTGELFF.

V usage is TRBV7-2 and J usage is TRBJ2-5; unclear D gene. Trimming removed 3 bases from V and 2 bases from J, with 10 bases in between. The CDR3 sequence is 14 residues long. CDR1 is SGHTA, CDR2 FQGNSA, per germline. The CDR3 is CASSFSWTQETQYF. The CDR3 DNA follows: TGTGCCAGCAGCTTTAGCTGGACGCAAGAGACCCAGTACTTC.

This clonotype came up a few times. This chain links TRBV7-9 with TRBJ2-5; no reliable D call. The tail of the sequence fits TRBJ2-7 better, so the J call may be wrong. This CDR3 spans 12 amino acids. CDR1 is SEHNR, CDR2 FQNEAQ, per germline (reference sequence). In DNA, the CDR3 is TGTGCCAGCAGCTGGATCTCCTACGAGCAGTACTTC. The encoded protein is CASSWISYEQYF.

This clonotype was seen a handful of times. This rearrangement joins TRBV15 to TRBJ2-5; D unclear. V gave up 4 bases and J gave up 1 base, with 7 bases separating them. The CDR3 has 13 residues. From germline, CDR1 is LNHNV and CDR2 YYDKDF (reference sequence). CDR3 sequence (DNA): TGTGCCACCAGCAACAGAGCCCAAGAGACCCAGTACTTC. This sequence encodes CATSNRAQETQYF.

The CDR3 loop reads CSARVSGTSRETQYF. CDR3 coding DNA: TGCAGTGCTAGAGTATCCGGGACTAGCAGGGAGACCCAGTACTTC. The gene calls are TRBV20-1 and TRBJ2-5, with TRBD2 identical over 9 bases. Losses at the gene ends were 1 base for V and 5 bases for J; bases not matched to a gene: 8. Germline-derived CDR1 and CDR2 are DFQATT and SNEGSKA (reference sequence). The CDR3 extends over 15 amino acids.

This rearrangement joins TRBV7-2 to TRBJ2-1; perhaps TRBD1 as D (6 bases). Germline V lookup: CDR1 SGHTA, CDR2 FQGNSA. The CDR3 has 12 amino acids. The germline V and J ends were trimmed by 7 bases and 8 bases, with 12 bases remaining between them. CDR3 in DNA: TGTGCCAGCACCTACAGGGTTGATGAGCAGTTCTTC. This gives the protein CASTYRVDEQFF.

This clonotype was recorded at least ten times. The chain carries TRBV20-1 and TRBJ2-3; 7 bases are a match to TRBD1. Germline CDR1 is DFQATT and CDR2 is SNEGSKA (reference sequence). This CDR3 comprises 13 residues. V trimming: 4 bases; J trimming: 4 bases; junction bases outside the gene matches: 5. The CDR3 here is CSAMRQGPDTQYF. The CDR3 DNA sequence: TGCAGTGCTATGCGACAGGGACCAGATACGCAGTATTTT.

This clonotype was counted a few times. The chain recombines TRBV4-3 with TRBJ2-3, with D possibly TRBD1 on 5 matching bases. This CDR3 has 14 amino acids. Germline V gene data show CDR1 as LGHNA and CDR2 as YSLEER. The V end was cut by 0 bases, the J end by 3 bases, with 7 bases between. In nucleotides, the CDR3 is TGCGCCAGCAGCCAAGAGGACACTACAGATACGCAGTATTTT. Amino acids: CASSQEDTTDTQYF.

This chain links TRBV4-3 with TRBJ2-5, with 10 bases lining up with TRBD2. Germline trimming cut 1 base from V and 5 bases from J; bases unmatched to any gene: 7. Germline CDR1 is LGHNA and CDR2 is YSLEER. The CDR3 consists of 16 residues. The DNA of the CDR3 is TGCGCCAGCAGCCAAGGTGGGACTAGCGTATGGGAGACCCAGTACTTC. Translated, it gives CASSQGGTSVWETQYF.

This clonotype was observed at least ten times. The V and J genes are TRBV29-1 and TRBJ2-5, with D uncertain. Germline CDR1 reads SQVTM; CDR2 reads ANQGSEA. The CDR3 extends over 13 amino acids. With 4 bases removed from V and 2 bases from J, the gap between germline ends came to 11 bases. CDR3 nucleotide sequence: TGCAGCGTTGTGGTGGGTCCTCAAGAGACCCAGTACTTC. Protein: CSVVVGPQETQYF. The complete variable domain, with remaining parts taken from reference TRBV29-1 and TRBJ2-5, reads SAVISQKPSRDICQRGTSLTIQCQVDSQVTMMFWYRQQPGQSLTLIATANQGSEATYESGFVIDKFPISRPNLTFSTLTVSNMSPEDSSIYLCSVVVGPQETQYFGPGTRLLVL.

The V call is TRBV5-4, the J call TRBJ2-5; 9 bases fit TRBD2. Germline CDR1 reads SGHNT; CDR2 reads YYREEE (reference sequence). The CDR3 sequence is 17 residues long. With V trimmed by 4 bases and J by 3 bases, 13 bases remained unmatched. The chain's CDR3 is CASSQPERGAYEETQYF. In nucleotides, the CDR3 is TGTGCCAGCAGCCAGCCGGAGCGGGGGGCGTACGAAGAGACCCAGTACTTC.